This T cell receptor (beta chain) emerged from a study of long-term antiretroviral therapy in people with HIV. General study findings and limits: Diversity went up after ART and still fell short of transplant donor controls. Dominant in the repertoire at all time points were clones expanded before ART.

Germline values: CDR1 MGHRA, CDR2 YSYEKL. The CDR3 covers 16 residues. J was trimmed by 1 base and V by 1 base; bases with no gene match: 5. Details on this clone: The antigen is unknown.

It was version v3.0 of the immunoSEQ assay that was run at survey level. The table came from immunoSEQ multiplex PCR; TCRdb's copy has only in-frame clones and leaves some out. The sample records over 15,000 clones, approximately 80% being singletons. The sample in question was unsorted PBMCs, obtained 0.1 years before starting antiretroviral therapy. The receptor was derived from a man younger than 35 with HIV. The rearrangement uses TRBV4-1 and TRBJ2-7; TRBD1 aligns across 9 bases. For the CDR3, the DNA is TGCGCCAGCAGCCAAGCAGCGGGACAGGGTTCCTACGAGCAGTACTTC. Translated, it gives CASSQAAGQGSYEQYF.